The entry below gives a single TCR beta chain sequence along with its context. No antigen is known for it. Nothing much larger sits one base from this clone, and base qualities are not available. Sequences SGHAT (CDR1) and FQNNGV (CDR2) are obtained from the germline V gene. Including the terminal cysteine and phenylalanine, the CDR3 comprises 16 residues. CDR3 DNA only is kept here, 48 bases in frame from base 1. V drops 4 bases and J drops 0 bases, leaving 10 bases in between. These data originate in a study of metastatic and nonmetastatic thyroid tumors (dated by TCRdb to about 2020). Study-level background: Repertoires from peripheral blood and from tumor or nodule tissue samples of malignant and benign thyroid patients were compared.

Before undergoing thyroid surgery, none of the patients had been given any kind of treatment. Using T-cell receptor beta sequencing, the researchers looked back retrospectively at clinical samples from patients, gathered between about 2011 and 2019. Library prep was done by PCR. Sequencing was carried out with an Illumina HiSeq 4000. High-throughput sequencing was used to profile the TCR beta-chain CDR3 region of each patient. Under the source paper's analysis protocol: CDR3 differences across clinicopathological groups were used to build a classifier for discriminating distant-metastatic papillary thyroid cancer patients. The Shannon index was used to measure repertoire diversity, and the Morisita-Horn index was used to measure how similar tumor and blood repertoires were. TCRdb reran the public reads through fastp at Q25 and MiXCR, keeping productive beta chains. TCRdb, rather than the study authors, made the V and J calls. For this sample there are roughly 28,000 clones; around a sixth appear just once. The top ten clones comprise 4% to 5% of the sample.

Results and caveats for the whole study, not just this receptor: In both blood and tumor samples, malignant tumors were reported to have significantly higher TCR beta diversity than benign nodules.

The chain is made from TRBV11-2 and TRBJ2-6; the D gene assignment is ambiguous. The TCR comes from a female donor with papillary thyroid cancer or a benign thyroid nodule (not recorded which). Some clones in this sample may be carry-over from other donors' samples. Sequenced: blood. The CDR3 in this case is CASSSLGHSGANVLTF. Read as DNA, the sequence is TGTGCCAGCAGCTCCCTCGGTCACTCTGGGGCCAACGTCCTGACTTTC.